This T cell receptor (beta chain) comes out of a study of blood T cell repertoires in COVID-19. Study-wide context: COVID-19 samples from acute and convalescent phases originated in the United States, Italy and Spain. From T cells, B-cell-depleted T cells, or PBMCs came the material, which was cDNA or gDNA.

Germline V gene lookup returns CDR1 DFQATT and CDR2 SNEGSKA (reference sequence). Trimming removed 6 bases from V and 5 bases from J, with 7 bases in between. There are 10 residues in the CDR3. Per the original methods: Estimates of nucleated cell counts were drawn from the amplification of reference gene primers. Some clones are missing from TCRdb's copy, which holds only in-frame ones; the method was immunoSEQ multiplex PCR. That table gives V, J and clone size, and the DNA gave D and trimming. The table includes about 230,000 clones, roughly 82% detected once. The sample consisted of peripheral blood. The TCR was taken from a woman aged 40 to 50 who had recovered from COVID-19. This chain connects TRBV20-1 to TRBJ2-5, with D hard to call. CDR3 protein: CSATYETQYF. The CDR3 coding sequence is TGCAGTGCAACCTATGAGACCCAGTACTTC.